Sequencing of this T cell receptor beta chain was carried out in a study of blood T cell repertoires in COVID-19. The overall study: Donors in the United States, Italy and Spain gave samples during acute or convalescent COVID-19. T cells, B-cell-depleted T cells, or PBMCs supplied cDNA or gDNA.

Sequenced by immunoSEQ multiplex PCR; TCRdb stores in-frame clones only, minus some. The table includes roughly 340,000 clones, 80% to 90% detected once. Concerning this clone: The same CDR3 is also encoded by other DNA sequences in this sample.

Living in under 30 US areas, the participants were between roughly 18 and 90 years of age. Two negative PCRs, clearance, or symptom resolution were required of recovered Cohort 3 donors. V trimming: 4 bases; J trimming: 4 bases; junction bases outside the gene matches: 3. The CDR3 length is 13 residues. Germline loops: CDR1 SGHRS, CDR2 YFSETQ. The sequence came from a young man who had recovered from COVID-19. V and J are TRBV5-1 and TRBJ2-7, with 9 nucleotides matching TRBD1. Source material: PBMCs or T cells enriched from blood (not recorded which). The CDR3 reads CASSTGQGYEQYF. CDR3 sequence (DNA): TGCGCCAGCAGCACGGGACAGGGTTACGAGCAGTACTTC. Based on the CDR3 plus reference TRBV5-1 and TRBJ2-7, the full variable domain is KAGVTQTPRYLIKTRGQQVTLSCSPISGHRSVSWYQQTPGQGLQFLFEYFSETQRNKGNFPGRFSGRQFSNSRSEMNVSTLELGDSALYLCASSTGQGYEQYFGPGTRLTVT.